This TCR beta chain was documented in a study of radiotherapy plus CTLA-4 blockade in lung cancer. Across the whole study: For 15% to 20% of patients, objective responses occurred, and approximately 30% had disease control. Study-wide findings and caveats: Reports identified early blood T cell clone dynamics, with interferon-beta, as the best response predictor. In blood, after radiotherapy plus ipilimumab, tumor-derived TCR clones expanded.

With respect to this clone: The antigen remains undetermined.

This CDR3 comprises 18 residues. Trimming pared 4 bases from V and 0 bases from J, leaving 16 bases between. Germline lookup yields CDR1 MGHRA and CDR2 YSYEKL. TCRdb keeps only in-frame clones here, not all; method: immunoSEQ multiplex PCR. The sample shows about 55,000 clones, about 80% of them seen only once. This chain links TRBV4-1 with TRBJ1-6; the D is unclear. Sequences were derived from peripheral blood, sampled from a patient treated with radiotherapy plus ipilimumab. This receptor was identified in a human donor with non-small cell lung cancer whose response to radiotherapy plus ipilimumab could not be evaluated. The CDR3 region has the DNA TGCGCCAGCAGCCGCATTCCAGGTACGAGCTCCTATAATTCACCCCTCCACTTT. Its protein product is CASSRIPGTSSYNSPLHF.